The clone carrying this T cell receptor beta chain was seen at least ten times. These data are taken from a study of blood T cell repertoires in COVID-19. Study summary: T cells, B-cell-depleted T cells, or PBMCs provided the cDNA or gDNA that served as material.

As processed by the authors: Estimation of nucleated cell counts was performed using reference gene primer amplification. Clones were read by immunoSEQ multiplex PCR, and TCRdb kept only the in-frame ones, dropping some. V and J calls and clone size are copied from that table; D and trimming were computed from the DNA. The data show around 430,000 clones, just under 90% seen once. Germline loops: CDR1 SGHRS, CDR2 YFSETQ. This CDR3 spans 17 amino acids. V was clipped by 7 bases and J by 3 bases; unmatched bases: 8. The clonotype comes from a woman in her 50s who had recovered from COVID-19. The rearrangement links TRBV5-1 to TRBJ2-2, with 14 bases aligning to TRBD2. The sample taken for sequencing was PBMCs or T cells enriched from blood (not recorded which). The CDR3 DNA reads TGCGCCAGCCCGACTAGCGGGGGGGCGGGTGACACCGGGGAGCTGTTTTTT. This gives the protein CASPTSGGAGDTGELFF. The full variable domain, in which reference TRBV5-1 and TRBJ2-2 provide the parts outside the CDR3, is KAGVTQTPRYLIKTRGQQVTLSCSPISGHRSVSWYQQTPGQGLQFLFEYFSETQRNKGNFPGRFSGRQFSNSRSEMNVSTLELGDSALYLCASPTSGGAGDTGELFFGEGSRLTVL.